The entry that follows covers one T cell receptor beta chain sequence. No antigen is known for it. The length of the CDR3 is 15 residues. Trimming took off 7 bases at V and 8 bases at J, with 21 bases between the two ends. The germline V gene has CDR1 SEHNR and CDR2 FQNEAQ (reference sequence). Then a second PCR, running about 6 to 12 cycles, was carried out with a sample-barcoded 5' primer and a J-beta primer mix. TCRdb reanalysed the 5' RACE reads using MiXCR and keeps one entry per CDR3 protein. The table has almost 1 million distinct CDR3 sequences, about 51% seen once. This sample stems from a study of blood T cells in healthy people across ages. Study conclusions and caveats: Naive CD4+ cells and diversity were both higher in long-lived donors than in aged donors.

V usage is TRBV7-9 and J usage is TRBJ2-1; TRBD1 is a possible D gene (6 bases). Sequenced material: blood. This TCR came from a woman aged 60-75 years in good health. The CDR3 loop reads CASIEGTRPFDEQFF. CDR3 sequence (DNA): TGTGCCAGCATCGAGGGGACAAGGCCGTTCGATGAGCAGTTCTTC.